These 25 T cell receptor beta chains share one sample of origin, sequenced in a study of T cell responses to AZD1222 COVID-19 vaccine. The method was immunoSEQ multiplex PCR; TCRdb's version includes in-frame clones alone and lacks a portion of them. The sample has about 150,000 clones, approximately 86% seen once. The sample in question was peripheral blood, obtained after recovery from COVID-19. The receptors stem from an adult who had recovered from COVID-19.

The chain has TRBV3-1 (or the pseudogene TRBV3-2) and TRBJ1-2, with D unclear. V lost 4 bases to trimming and J lost 0 bases, with 6 bases between them. The CDR3 length is 13 residues. Germline CDR1 and CDR2: LGHDT and YNNKEL (reference sequence). The CDR3 spells CASSPSTNYGYTF. The CDR3 DNA reads TGTGCCAGCAGCCCTTCAACTAACTATGGCTACACCTTC.

This clone was detected a few times. CDR3 amino acids: CASSWMGRDSPLHF. The CDR3 DNA is TGTGCCAGCAGTTGGATGGGAAGGGACTCACCCCTCCACTTT. The chain joins TRBV27 to TRBJ1-6, with D possibly matching TRBD1 (5 bases). The germline V gene has CDR1 MNHEY and CDR2 SMNVEV (reference sequence). CDR3 length equals 14 residues. V was shortened by 4 bases and J by 10 bases, with 14 bases between the two germline ends.

The rearrangement uses TRBV10-3 and TRBJ1-1, with TRBD1 as a possible D gene (5 bases). Trimming took 6 bases from V and 3 from J, leaving 11 bases between them. Looked up from germline, CDR1 is ENHRY and CDR2 is SYGVKD. This CDR3 comprises 13 residues. The CDR3, as DNA: TGTGCCATCAGCGCCGGGACGGACACTGAAGCTTTCTTT. Translation: CAISAGTDTEAFF.

Comments on this clone: The sample holds other DNA sequences that translate to the same CDR3. The rearrangement uses TRBV6-2 or TRBV6-3 and TRBJ1-1, with a tentative D call TRBD1 (6 bases). CDR3 length: 13 residues. Trimming left V 2 bases short and J 4 bases short, with 8 bases between. CDR1 is MNHEY, CDR2 SVGEGT, per germline. CDR3 sequence reads: CASSYGGSTEAFF. CDR3 nucleotides: TGTGCCAGCAGTTACGGGGGCAGCACTGAAGCTTTCTTT.

V gene TRBV28 combines with J gene TRBJ2-7, with TRBD2 matching 13 bases. In germline, CDR1 is MDHEN, CDR2 SYDVKM. The CDR3 has 19 amino acids. The V segment lost 6 bases and the J segment 2 bases; nucleotides outside the gene matches: 16. In DNA, the CDR3 is TGTGCCAGCAGACCCCAAAGAGTTGGACTAGCGGGAGCCGCCTACGAGCAGTACTTC. This gives the protein CASRPQRVGLAGAAYEQYF.

This clone is a singleton in its sample. The V gene is TRBV7-8, the J gene TRBJ1-5; the D is unclear. Trimming pared 3 bases from V and 0 bases from J, leaving 3 bases between. The germline gives CDR1 SGHVS, CDR2 FQNEAQ. The CDR3 covers 13 residues. The CDR3 DNA reads as TGTGCCAGCAGCTTGAATAGCAATCAGCCCCAGCATTTT. This sequence encodes CASSLNSNQPQHF.

This chain joins TRBV28 and TRBJ1-5; a weak D match, TRBD1 (6 bases). V was trimmed by 4 bases and J by 4 bases, leaving 11 bases between them. Looked up from germline, CDR1 is MDHEN and CDR2 is SYDVKM. This CDR3 spans 14 amino acids. The CDR3 here is CASSSNQGNQPQHF. The CDR3 nucleotides read TGTGCCAGCAGTTCAAATCAGGGGAATCAGCCCCAGCATTTT.

V is TRBV11-2 and J is TRBJ2-4, with unresolved D. The CDR3 is 14 amino acids. Germline V gives CDR1 SGHAT, CDR2 FQNNGV. V lost 5 bases, J lost 2 bases, and 10 bases lay in between. The CDR3 sequence: CASSPLRTKNIQYF. CDR3 sequence (DNA): TGTGCCAGCAGCCCACTGAGAACCAAAAACATTCAGTACTTC.

The chain uses TRBV7-9 and TRBJ2-5; tentatively, D is TRBD2 (6 bases). Germline CDR1 SEHNR, CDR2 FQNEAQ (reference sequence). CDR3 length equals 14 residues. Trimming stripped 4 bases from V and 2 bases from J, with 11 bases between. CDR3 sequence: CASSSGEIQETQYF. CDR3 sequence (DNA): TGTGCCAGCAGCTCGGGGGAAATACAAGAGACCCAGTACTTC.

This rearrangement joins TRBV3-1 (or the pseudogene TRBV3-2) to TRBJ2-1; D is undetermined. The V gene lost 2 bases and the J gene lost 6 bases, with 5 bases spanning the gap. Germline CDR1 reads LGHDT; CDR2 reads YNNKEL (reference sequence). The CDR3 has 12 amino acids. CDR3 sequence: CASSQRVNEQFF. In nucleotides, the CDR3 is TGTGCCAGCAGCCAACGGGTCAATGAGCAGTTCTTC.

V usage is TRBV10-3 and J usage is TRBJ1-1; D is uncertain. The V gene lost 2 bases and the J gene lost 1 base, with 17 bases spanning the gap. The CDR3 runs to 17 residues. CDR1 and CDR2 from the germline V gene are ENHRY and SYGVKD. This CDR3 is CAISESGRVWGNTEAFF. The CDR3 nucleotides are TGTGCCATCAGTGAGAGTGGGAGGGTGTGGGGGAACACTGAAGCTTTCTTT.

The chain has TRBV7-9 and TRBJ1-1; the D is unclear. The germline V gene encodes CDR1 SEHNR and CDR2 FQNEAQ (reference sequence). V lost 3 bases, J lost 2 bases, and 4 bases lay in between. CDR3 size: 12 residues. CDR3 sequence reads: CASSFSNTEAFF. CDR3 sequence (DNA): TGTGCCAGCAGCTTCAGTAACACTGAAGCTTTCTTT.

This clone was seen just once. The chain is built from TRBV7-2 and TRBJ2-7; 9 positions agree with TRBD2. Germline V CDR1 and CDR2: SGHTA, FQGNSA. The CDR3 loop spans 15 amino acids. J gave up 5 bases and V 7 bases, and 12 bases lay outside the gene matches. The CDR3 loop is CASIAFSSGADEQYF. In nucleotides, the CDR3 is TGTGCCAGCATCGCTTTCTCTAGCGGGGCGGACGAGCAGTACTTC.

The rearrangement joins TRBV27 to TRBJ1-6, with D hard to call. CDR3 length: 15 residues. Germline-derived CDR1 and CDR2 are MNHEY and SMNVEV (reference sequence). V was shortened by 6 bases and J by 5 bases, with 14 bases between the two germline ends. The CDR3 loop reads CASSPRTGNNSPLHF. DNA for the CDR3: TGTGCCAGCAGCCCTCGGACGGGAAATAATTCACCCCTCCACTTT.

The CDR3, as DNA: TGTGCCAGCAGCCCCGGGCACAGTTGGGATGGCTACACCTTC. This codes for CASSPGHSWDGYTF. The chain employs TRBV7-3 and TRBJ1-2; no firm D call. CDR3 size: 14 residues. Germline lookup yields CDR1 SGHTA and CDR2 FQGTGA. V was trimmed by 5 bases and J by 6 bases, leaving 16 bases between them.

The V call is TRBV19, the J call TRBJ1-2; D is perhaps TRBD1 (5 bases). The V and J ends lost 3 bases and 8 bases respectively, with 13 bases between them. The CDR3 loop spans 13 amino acids. CDR1 is LNHDA and CDR2 is SQIVND in the germline V gene (reference sequence). The CDR3, as DNA: TGTGCCAGTAGTATCGGGACCGTCCCCGGCTACACCTTC. Residues: CASSIGTVPGYTF.

The chain recombines TRBV6-5 with TRBJ2-5; D may be TRBD1 or TRBD2 (6 bases each). Trimming took off 6 bases at V and 6 bases at J, with 17 bases between the two ends. Germline V gene lookup returns CDR1 MNHEY and CDR2 SVGAGI. The CDR3 contains 14 residues. CDR3 DNA sequence: TGTGCCAGCAGACCTCCCTGGGGGGCGAAGACCCAGTACTTC. It encodes CASRPPWGAKTQYF.

CDR3 region: CSVGGSGGGYTF. CDR3 DNA: TGCAGCGTTGGTGGCTCCGGAGGCGGCTACACCTTC. The chain couples TRBV29-1 to TRBJ1-2; the D is unclear. V shed 4 bases and J shed 8 bases, with 14 bases lying between them. Germline V gives CDR1 SQVTM, CDR2 ANQGSEA. CDR3 length: 12 residues.

This chain connects TRBV4-2 to TRBJ1-6; D gene ambiguous. Germline loops: CDR1 LGHNA, CDR2 YNFKEQ. This CDR3 is 12 amino acids long. The ends were cut back, 6 bases at V and 7 bases at J, with 7 bases in the middle. The CDR3 sequence is CASSPLNSPLHF. The DNA of the CDR3 is TGTGCCAGCAGTCCACTAAATTCACCCCTCCACTTT.

This clone showed up just a few times. The rearrangement uses TRBV28 and TRBJ2-7; maybe TRBD1 (5 bases). Per the germline V gene, CDR1 is MDHEN and CDR2 is SYDVKM. V lost 4 bases and J 3 bases, leaving 13 bases between the germline ends. There are 14 residues in the CDR3. CDR3 residues: CASSYETAIYEQYF. The CDR3 nucleotides are TGTGCCAGCAGTTATGAGACAGCAATCTACGAGCAGTACTTC.

This clone occurred once. The chain recombines TRBV27 with TRBJ1-5; a weak D match, TRBD1 (5 bases). V was pared by 3 bases and J by 8 bases, with 17 bases between. Per the germline V gene, CDR1 is MNHEY and CDR2 is SMNVEV (reference sequence). There are 15 residues in the CDR3. In DNA form, the CDR3 reads TGTGCCAGCAGTTTCGGGGGGAGGGTGGGCGAGCCCCAGCATTTT. Encoded protein: CASSFGGRVGEPQHF.

This clone was seen a few times. The genes are TRBV18 and TRBJ2-7; 11 nucleotides align to TRBD2. V was clipped by 2 bases and J by 2 bases; unmatched bases: 2. From germline, CDR1 is KGHSH and CDR2 LQKENI. CDR3 size: 15 residues. In DNA, the CDR3 is TGTGCCAGCTCACCAACTAGCGGGGGCACCTACGAGCAGTACTTC. Its protein is CASSPTSGGTYEQYF.

CDR3 bases: TGCAGTGCTAGTCCGGGACAGGGGTATGGCTACACCTTC. It encodes CSASPGQGYGYTF. The chain employs TRBV20-1 and TRBJ1-2, with 10 bases aligning to TRBD1. The CDR3 loop spans 13 amino acids. The germline CDR1 and CDR2 sequences are DFQATT and SNEGSKA (reference sequence). J was trimmed by 5 bases and V by 3 bases; bases with no gene match: 3.

This chain links TRBV7-2 with TRBJ2-7, with 14 bases lining up with TRBD2. J was trimmed by 6 bases and V by 3 bases; bases with no gene match: 4. The CDR3 is made up of 15 amino acids. CDR1 and CDR2 (germline): SGHTA, FQGNSA. CDR3 in DNA: TGTGCCAGCAGCTTGGGGGGACTAGCGGGAGCCGAGCAGTACTTC. Translation: CASSLGGLAGAEQYF.

This chain joins TRBV6-6 and TRBJ2-1, with 13 bases fitting TRBD2. CDR1 and CDR2 (germline): MNHNY, SVGAGI (reference sequence). V gave up 5 bases and J gave up 0 bases; unmatched junction bases: 7. This CDR3 spans 18 amino acids. The CDR3 sequence: CASSPTSGGSDSYNEQFF. The CDR3 region has the DNA TGTGCCAGCAGTCCGACTAGCGGGGGGTCTGACTCCTACAATGAGCAGTTCTTC.